This entry lists 26 T cell receptor beta chains sequenced from one sample in a study of early stage breast cancer tumors. The method was immunoSEQ multiplex PCR; TCRdb's version includes in-frame clones alone and lacks a portion of them. In the table there are 20,000 to 25,000 clones, 70% to 80% of which are singletons. Sequencing used blood. These receptor sequences come from a person aged 55 to 75 with breast cancer.

J is TRBJ1-2 and V is TRBV6-1; D not certain. CDR3 size: 12 residues. V was cut by 0 bases and J by 7 bases, with 6 bases left in between. The germline gives CDR1 MNHNS, CDR2 SASEGT. CDR3 residues: CASSEAWTGYTF. Here the CDR3 DNA reads TGTGCCAGCAGTGAAGCCTGGACTGGCTACACCTTC.

This clone is judged medium-sized. The junction shows a germline mismatch at one end, possibly a read error. The chain recombines TRBV6-4 with TRBJ2-7; 16 positions match TRBD2. Germline V gives CDR1 MRHNA, CDR2 SNTAGT. CDR3 size: 21 residues. The CDR3 nucleotides are TGTGCCAGCAGCGACTCCGGGACTAGCGGGAGGGGGCCACGGAGCTCCTACGAGCAGTACTTC. Its translation: CASSDSGTSGRGPRSSYEQYF.

The rearrangement links TRBV18 to TRBJ2-5; D is ambiguous. CDR3 length: 13 amino acids. V was trimmed by 2 bases and J by 4 bases, leaving 8 bases between them. Per the germline V gene, CDR1 is KGHSH and CDR2 is LQKENI. CDR3 amino acids: CASSPIVGETQYF. CDR3 nucleotide sequence: TGTGCCAGCTCACCAATTGTGGGAGAGACCCAGTACTTC.

The chain is built from TRBV27 and TRBJ2-7; no definite D call. V lost 1 base and J lost 3, with 7 bases in between. This CDR3 comprises 13 residues. Germline CDR1 and CDR2: MNHEY and SMNVEV (reference sequence). The CDR3 nucleotides read TGTGCCAGCAGTTTATACCCAGACTACGAGCAGTACTTC. It yields the protein CASSLYPDYEQYF.

This chain links TRBV2 with TRBJ2-5, with D possibly TRBD1 on 6 matching bases. Germline V gives CDR1 SNHLY, CDR2 FYNNEI. V was shortened by 6 bases and J by 4 bases, with 12 bases between the two germline ends. CDR3 size: 13 residues. This CDR3 reads CASSFKQGETQYF. CDR3 DNA: TGTGCCAGCAGCTTTAAACAGGGAGAGACCCAGTACTTC. The variable domain in full, completed from reference TRBV2 and TRBJ2-5, reads EPEVTQTPSHQVTQMGQEVILRCVPISNHLYFYWYRQILGQKVEFLVSFYNNEISEKSEIFDDQFSVERPDGSNFTLKIRSTKLEDSAMYFCASSFKQGETQYFGPGTRLLVL.

The CDR3 here is CASSEPNQETQYF. CDR3 bases: TGTGCCAGCAGTGAACCAAACCAAGAGACCCAGTACTTC. The chain employs TRBV2 and TRBJ2-5; D ambiguous. V lost 2 bases and J 0 bases, leaving 4 bases between the germline ends. There are 13 residues in the CDR3. CDR1 SNHLY and CDR2 FYNNEI come from the germline V gene.

A single count supports this clone. The DNA for the CDR3 is TGTGCCAGCAGCCCGACGAACACTGAAGCTTTCTTT. Protein product: CASSPTNTEAFF. The chain joins TRBV19 to TRBJ1-1; D call uncertain. Germline V gene data show CDR1 as LNHDA and CDR2 as SQIVND (reference sequence). The CDR3 loop spans 12 amino acids. Trimming removed 9 bases at V and 1 base at J, with 9 bases between.

Of note for this clone: At one boundary the junction diverges from the germline segment, which might be a read error. The J gene is TRBJ2-7, the V gene TRBV5-4; possible D gene TRBD1, 5 bases. This CDR3 has 13 amino acids. CDR1 is SGHNT, CDR2 YYREEE, per germline (reference sequence). DNA of the CDR3: TGTGCCAGCAGCTTGTATGGCGCAGGGCGGTTTTCCTTC. Its translation is CASSLYGAGRFSF.

The J gene is TRBJ2-5, the V gene TRBV4-2, with D possibly matching TRBD2 (6 bases). The CDR3 covers 15 residues. V lost 0 bases, J lost 5 bases, and 13 bases lay in between. Germline V gives CDR1 LGHNA, CDR2 YNFKEQ. CDR3 amino acids: CASSQESAGLETQYF. The CDR3 DNA reads TGTGCCAGCAGCCAAGAATCGGCGGGGCTGGAGACCCAGTACTTC.

J is TRBJ2-5 and V is TRBV18; D is unresolved. Deletions cut 2 bases from V and 5 bases from J, with 9 bases between. Germline-derived CDR1 and CDR2 are KGHSH and LQKENI. The length of the CDR3 is 13 residues. Here the CDR3 DNA reads TGTGCCAGCTCACCAGGTTTAGGTGAGACCCAGTACTTC. Its translation: CASSPGLGETQYF.

The V call is TRBV7-9, the J call TRBJ1-4; D might be TRBD1 (5 bases). The V gene lost 1 base and the J gene lost 3 bases, with 12 bases spanning the gap. The CDR3 loop spans 16 amino acids. CDR1 is SEHNR, CDR2 FQNEAQ, per germline (reference sequence). The DNA of the CDR3 is TGTGCCAGCAGCTTAGGTGGGGGGACGTCTAATGAAAAACTGTTTTTT. This encodes CASSLGGGTSNEKLFF.

The gene calls are TRBV10-1 and TRBJ2-7; 10 nucleotides match TRBD1. The CDR3 runs to 14 residues. The germline gives CDR1 WNHNN, CDR2 SYGVQD (reference sequence). The V segment lost 5 bases and the J segment 3 bases; nucleotides outside the gene matches: 4. The CDR3 DNA is TGCGCCAGCAGTTCCGGGACAGGGGACTACGAGCAGTACTTC. Translation gives CASSSGTGDYEQYF.

This clone was detected only a few times. At one end the junction does not follow the germline gene, possibly because of a read error. V and J are TRBV19 and TRBJ1-2; D call uncertain. This CDR3 spans 14 amino acids. Germline CDR1 is LNHDA and CDR2 is SQIVND (reference sequence). The CDR3 protein is CASSWSRKNDGYTF. The CDR3 DNA follows: TGTGCCAGTAGTTGGTCCCGGAAAAACGATGGTTACACCTTC.

CDR3 protein: CASSRGSGDTQYF. The CDR3 nucleotides read TGTGCCAGCAGCCGGGGAAGTGGAGATACGCAGTATTTT. The rearrangement uses TRBV11-3 and TRBJ2-3; D may be TRBD2 (5 bases). Germline CDR1 and CDR2: SGHNT and YENEEA. The CDR3 contains 13 residues. V lost 5 bases to trimming and J lost 5 bases, with 11 bases between them.

This rearrangement joins TRBV7-8 to TRBJ1-5; possibly TRBD1 for D (5 bases). The V end was cut by 0 bases, the J end by 6 bases, with 12 bases between. The CDR3 sequence is 15 residues long. Germline-derived CDR1 and CDR2 are SGHVS and FQNEAQ. The CDR3 reads CASSLATDITQPQHF. Written as DNA, the CDR3 is TGTGCCAGCAGCTTAGCCACGGACATAACTCAGCCCCAGCATTTT.

This chain uses TRBV9 with TRBJ2-6; unclear D gene. V gave up 2 bases and J gave up 1 base, with 7 bases separating them. This CDR3 contains 15 residues. The germline V gene encodes CDR1 SGDLS and CDR2 YYNGEE. The CDR3: CASSVPGSGANVLTF. DNA of the CDR3: TGTGCCAGCAGCGTCCCCGGGTCTGGGGCCAACGTCCTGACTTTC. The entire variable domain, with the rest obtained from reference TRBV9 and TRBJ2-6, is as follows: DSGVTQTPKHLITATGQRVTLRCSPRSGDLSVYWYQQSLDQGLQFLIQYYNGEERAKGNILERFSAQQFPDLHSELNLSSLELGDSALYFCASSVPGSGANVLTFGAGSRLTVL.

The chain joins TRBV18 to TRBJ1-2; 7 nucleotides line up with TRBD1. V shed 3 bases and J 7 bases; nucleotides not matched to a gene: 11. Germline CDR1 is KGHSH and CDR2 is LQKENI. CDR3 length: 15 residues. The CDR3 DNA is TGTGCCAGCTCACCGTTTACAGGGGTAGAATCTGGCTACACCTTC. Translated: CASSPFTGVESGYTF.

The chain has TRBV6-1 and TRBJ2-2, with 12 bases that match TRBD2. The trim removed 1 base at V and 8 bases at J, leaving 11 bases unmatched. CDR3 length: 18 amino acids. Germline-derived CDR1 and CDR2 are MNHNS and SASEGT. The CDR3 nucleotides are TGTGCCAGCAGTGAAGTTAGATCTAGCGGGGGGGCAAGGGGGGAGCTGTTTTTT. Translation gives CASSEVRSSGGARGELFF.

V usage is TRBV7-8 and J usage is TRBJ1-1; D gene ambiguous. V was pared by 2 bases and J by 7 bases, with 17 bases between. CDR1 is SGHVS and CDR2 is FQNEAQ in the germline V gene. The CDR3 has 15 residues. CDR3: CASSLSPLTQYEAFF. CDR3 coding DNA: TGTGCCAGCAGCTTATCCCCCCTCACGCAGTATGAAGCTTTCTTT.

The V gene is TRBV4-2, the J gene TRBJ2-7; 8 bases agree with TRBD1. This CDR3 has 15 amino acids. Trimming took 3 bases from V and 0 from J; bases not matched to a gene: 4. Looked up from germline, CDR1 is LGHNA and CDR2 is YNFKEQ. CDR3 in amino acids: CASSHRTGNSYEQYF. CDR3 sequence (DNA): TGTGCCAGCAGCCACCGGACAGGGAACTCCTACGAGCAGTACTTC.

This sequence joins TRBV6-6 and TRBJ1-1; 7 bases fit TRBD1. Trimming cost V 7 bases and J 4 bases; bases outside gene matches: 6. The CDR3 length is 13 residues. Germline loops: CDR1 MNHNY, CDR2 SVGAGI (reference sequence). The CDR3 sequence: CASNQGGGTEAFF. The CDR3 DNA reads TGTGCCAGCAATCAAGGGGGCGGCACTGAAGCTTTCTTT.

This chain joins TRBV6-1 and TRBJ2-1, with D possibly being TRBD1 (6 bases). The CDR3 has 14 amino acids. Per germline, CDR1 MNHNS and CDR2 SASEGT. Deletions cut 7 bases from V and 2 bases from J, with 12 bases between. The CDR3 nucleotides are TGTGCCAGCAAAGGGGGTGGCCCCTACAATGAGCAGTTCTTC. Protein sequence: CASKGGGPYNEQFF.

In its sample, this clone was seen once. This chain joins TRBV19 and TRBJ2-1; 9 positions match TRBD2. Germline trimming cut 9 bases from V and 0 bases from J; bases unmatched to any gene: 15. Germline lookup yields CDR1 LNHDA and CDR2 SQIVND (reference sequence). The CDR3 extends over 18 amino acids. CDR3 nucleotide sequence: TGTGCCAGCCATAACTGGAGCGGGAGGCCCAGCTCCTACAATGAGCAGTTCTTC. As protein: CASHNWSGRPSSYNEQFF.

This clone was seen only a few times. The chain joins TRBV4-2 to TRBJ1-5; D remains ambiguous. The germline V gene has CDR1 LGHNA and CDR2 YNFKEQ. V lost 3 bases, J lost 0 bases, and 6 bases lay in between. This CDR3 spans 14 amino acids. The DNA for the CDR3 is TGTGCCAGCAGCCAGGACGGTAGCAATCAGCCCCAGCATTTT. As protein: CASSQDGSNQPQHF.

This chain links TRBV28 with TRBJ1-2, with D unresolved. CDR1 MDHEN and CDR2 SYDVKM come from the germline V gene. V gave up 7 bases and J gave up 3 bases, with 9 bases separating them. This CDR3 has 12 residues. The CDR3 loop reads CASTYGDYGYTF. The CDR3, as DNA: TGTGCCAGCACATACGGTGACTATGGCTACACCTTC.

This clone came up a few times. The V and J genes are TRBV2 and TRBJ1-1, with 8 bases matching TRBD1. The J segment lost 4 bases and the V segment lost 4 bases, leaving 2 bases of the junction unmatched. This CDR3 is 13 amino acids long. The germline gives CDR1 SNHLY, CDR2 FYNNEI. CDR3 coding DNA: TGTGCCAGCAGTGGGACAGGGACCACTGAAGCTTTCTTT. Translation gives CASSGTGTTEAFF.